This T cell receptor beta chain was captured by sequencing in a study of CD8 T cells in Susac syndrome. The wider study: Treatment at blood withdrawal was none, corticosteroids, or intravenous immunoglobulin alone in Susac syndrome patients.

V gave up 3 bases and J gave up 4 bases; unmatched junction bases: 1. The germline gives CDR1 LGHNA, CDR2 YNFKEQ. This CDR3 has 15 residues. Random hexamers were used to reverse transcribe the RNA input (about 0.5 to 1 ug). Using its own MiXCR run on the immunoSEQ multiplex PCR reads, TCRdb lists one record per CDR3 protein. The repertoire has roughly 150,000 distinct CDR3 sequences, 90% to 96% of them found once; the top ten carry 0.075% to 0.09%. The specimen sequenced was CD4+ T cells from PBMCs. This receptor was obtained from a human donor with Susac syndrome. The gene calls are TRBV4-2 and TRBJ2-1; 12 bases fit TRBD2. CDR3 coding DNA: TGTGCCAGCAGCCAGACTAGCGGGGGATACAATGAGCAGTTCTTC. It specifies CASSQTSGGYNEQFF.